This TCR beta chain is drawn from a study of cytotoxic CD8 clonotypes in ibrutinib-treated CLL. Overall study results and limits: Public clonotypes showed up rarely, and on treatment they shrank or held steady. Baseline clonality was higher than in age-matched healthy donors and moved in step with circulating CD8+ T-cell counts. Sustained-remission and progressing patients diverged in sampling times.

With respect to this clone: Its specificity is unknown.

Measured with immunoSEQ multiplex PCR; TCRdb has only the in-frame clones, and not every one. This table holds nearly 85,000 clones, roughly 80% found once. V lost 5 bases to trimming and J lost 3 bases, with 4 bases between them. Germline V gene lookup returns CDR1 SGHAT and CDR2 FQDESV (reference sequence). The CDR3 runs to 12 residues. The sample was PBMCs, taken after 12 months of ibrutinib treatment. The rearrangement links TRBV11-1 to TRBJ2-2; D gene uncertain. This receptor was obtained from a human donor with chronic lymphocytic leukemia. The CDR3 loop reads CASSTYTGELFF. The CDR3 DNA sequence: TGTGCCAGCAGCACATACACCGGGGAGCTGTTTTTT.